Listed below are T cell receptor beta chains from one sample, sequenced in a study of Ad26.COV2.S vaccination and SARS-CoV-2 variants. The assay was immunoSEQ multiplex PCR, and TCRdb's table has in-frame clones only and misses some. The table shows about 320,000 clones, with about 85% occurring only once. Sample: peripheral blood, taken in a trial of Ad26.COV2.S vaccine versus placebo. Receptors were obtained from a person between 18 and 65 years old who received the Ad26.COV2.S COVID-19 vaccine or a placebo. Each CDR3 is given with its conserved first and last residue. The order of the fields is clone size, V gene, J gene, CDR3 length, D gene, CDR3 protein, CDR3 DNA. The D gene is left open where the match is weak. Size is omitted from some rows. Given values are once, few, many or a class for expanded clones.

>-|TRBV7-9|TRBJ1-1|19|-
CASSPQRVGRGLENTEAFF
TGTGCCAGCAGCCCCCAAAGGGTGGGCAGGGGTCTCGAGAACACTGAAGCTTTCTTT
>-|TRBV28|TRBJ1-2|15|TRBD1
CAGNRGRAPGYGYTF
TGTGCCGGCAACAGGGGTAGGGCGCCTGGCTATGGCTACACCTTC
>-|TRBV28|TRBJ1-2|13|-
CASSSSAPQGYTF
TGTGCCAGCAGCTCCTCAGCCCCCCAAGGCTACACCTTC
>-|TRBV29-1|TRBJ1-2|14|-
CSAGTLGGRPGYTF
TGCAGCGCCGGAACTTTGGGCGGGCGGCCTGGCTACACCTTC
>few|TRBV3-1/TRBV3-2|TRBJ1-6|12|-
CASSQALSPLHF
TGTGCCAGCAGCCAGGCCCTCTCACCCCTCCACTTT
>-|TRBV5-6|TRBJ1-5|19|TRBD1
CASSLLGQGGISGNQPQHF
TGTGCCAGCAGCTTGCTCGGACAGGGTGGAATTTCGGGGAATCAGCCCCAGCATTTT
>-|TRBV2|TRBJ2-1|14|-
CASSRNWGEGEQFF
TGTGCCAGCAGTCGGAATTGGGGAGAGGGTGAGCAGTTCTTC
>-|TRBV6-5|TRBJ1-2|15|TRBD1
CASSLGTGGSFGYTF
TGTGCCAGCAGTCTGGGGACAGGGGGTAGCTTTGGCTACACCTTC
>-|TRBV30|TRBJ1-4|14|-
CAWSVRPSREKLFF
TGTGCCTGGAGTGTACGCCCTAGTCGGGAAAAACTGTTTTTT
>-|TRBV24-1|TRBJ2-2|18|TRBD1
CATQGVPGQGSNTGELFF
TGTGCCACCCAAGGAGTCCCGGGACAGGGATCGAACACCGGGGAGCTGTTTTTT
>-|TRBV3-1/TRBV3-2|TRBJ2-6|19|-
CASSQGRTDKIAGANVLTF
TGTGCCAGCAGCCAAGGTAGGACAGACAAAATTGCTGGGGCCAACGTCCTGACTTTC
>-|TRBV28|TRBJ1-6|16|-
CASTLGGAYYNSPLHF
TGTGCCAGCACCCTGGGGGGGGCATATTATAATTCACCCCTCCACTTT
>-|TRBV20-1|TRBJ1-1|11|-
CSARENTEAFF
TGCAGTGCTAGGGAGAACACTGAAGCTTTCTTT
>-|TRBV6-5|TRBJ2-7|13|TRBD2
CASRLAGPHEQYF
TGTGCCAGCAGACTAGCGGGGCCCCACGAGCAGTACTTC
>-|TRBV6-5|TRBJ1-2|15|TRBD1
CASSYSQGVPYGYTF
TGTGCCAGCAGTTACTCGCAGGGGGTCCCCTATGGCTACACCTTC
>-|TRBV11-3|TRBJ2-2|14|-
CASSGLANTGELFF
TGTGCCAGCAGCGGCCTGGCAAACACCGGGGAGCTGTTTTTT
>-|TRBV6-4|TRBJ2-7|9|-
CASIPEQYF
TGTGCCAGCATCCCCGAGCAGTACTTC
>-|TRBV9|TRBJ2-3|11|-
CASGREDTQYF
TGTGCCAGCGGCCGGGAGGATACGCAGTATTTT